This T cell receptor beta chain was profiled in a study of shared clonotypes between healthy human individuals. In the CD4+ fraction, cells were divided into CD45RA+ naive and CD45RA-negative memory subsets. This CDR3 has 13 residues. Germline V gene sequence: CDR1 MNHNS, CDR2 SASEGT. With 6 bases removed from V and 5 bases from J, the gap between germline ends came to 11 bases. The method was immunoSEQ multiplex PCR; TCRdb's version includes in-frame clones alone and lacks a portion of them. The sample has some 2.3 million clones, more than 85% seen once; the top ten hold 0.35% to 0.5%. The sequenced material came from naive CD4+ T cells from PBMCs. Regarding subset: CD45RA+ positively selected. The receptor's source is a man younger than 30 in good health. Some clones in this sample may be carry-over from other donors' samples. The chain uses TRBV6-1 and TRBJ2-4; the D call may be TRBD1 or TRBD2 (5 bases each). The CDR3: CASRGPNQNIQYF. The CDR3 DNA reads TGTGCCAGCAGGGGACCGAACCAAAACATTCAGTACTTC.